This T cell receptor (beta chain) was captured by sequencing in a study of cytomegalovirus exposure and HLA in healthy donors. The CDR3 consists of 14 residues. V lost 0 bases to trimming and J lost 4 bases; unmatched junction nucleotides: 3. Germline CDR1 LNHNV, CDR2 YYDKDF (reference sequence). Libraries were prepared by immunoSEQ multiplex PCR; TCRdb keeps only in-frame clonotypes and omits some of them. The table includes 150,000 or so clones, roughly 84% detected once. Study conclusions and caveats: The classifier was said to identify cytomegalovirus status with high specificity and sensitivity.

The donors were members of the validation cohort comprising 100 to 150 subjects, separate from the approximately 710-subject first cohort. Turning to this clone: Its antigen remains unidentified.

The source is a human donor in good health. V and J are TRBV15 and TRBJ2-7; 7 bases map to TRBD2. The material sequenced was PBMCs. The CDR3 coding sequence is TGTGCCACCAGCAGAGATCGGGAGGTATACGAGCAGTACTTC. This sequence encodes CATSRDREVYEQYF.